Following are 2 T cell receptor beta chains from one sample sequenced in a study of control samples from healthy donors and cancer patients (TCRdb year 2020). Receptors were amplified or captured by the immunoSEQ multiplex PCR assay. The table was pulled from immuneACCESS by TCRdb, which kept in-frame rearrangements only. Such tables lose some clones; where checked, under half of the loss comes from unresolved V genes, and the rest has no known cause. Present in this sample are 200,000 or so clones, about 94% of which were seen just once. About 1.4% of the sample belongs to the ten largest clones. Source material: blood. Source of these receptors: a man aged 50 to 59 in good health.

The rearrangement links TRBV28 to TRBJ2-7, with 9 bases lining up with TRBD1. Germline assignment: CDR1 MDHEN and CDR2 SYDVKM. The CDR3 loop spans 15 amino acids. V lost 10 bases, J lost 3 bases, and 13 bases stayed unmatched. CDR3 loop: CATTTQGARVYEQYV. In DNA form, the CDR3 reads TGTGCCACCACGACACAGGGGGCGAGGGTCTACGAGCAGTACGTC.

The rearrangement joins TRBV5-4 to TRBJ1-2; possible D gene TRBD1, 6 bases. V was shortened by 1 base and J by 4 bases, with 8 bases between the two germline ends. CDR3 length: 13 residues. CDR1 is SGHNT and CDR2 is YYREEE in the germline V gene (reference sequence). The CDR3 loop is CASSLQGFYGYTF. CDR3 coding DNA: TGTGCCAGCAGCTTGCAGGGGTTCTATGGCTACACCTTC. Based on the CDR3 plus reference TRBV5-4 and TRBJ1-2, the full variable domain is ETGVTQSPTHLIKTRGQQVTLRCSSQSGHNTVSWYQQALGQGPQFIFQYYREEENGRGNFPPRFSGLQFPNYSSELNVNALELDDSALYLCASSLQGFYGYTFGSGTRLTVV.